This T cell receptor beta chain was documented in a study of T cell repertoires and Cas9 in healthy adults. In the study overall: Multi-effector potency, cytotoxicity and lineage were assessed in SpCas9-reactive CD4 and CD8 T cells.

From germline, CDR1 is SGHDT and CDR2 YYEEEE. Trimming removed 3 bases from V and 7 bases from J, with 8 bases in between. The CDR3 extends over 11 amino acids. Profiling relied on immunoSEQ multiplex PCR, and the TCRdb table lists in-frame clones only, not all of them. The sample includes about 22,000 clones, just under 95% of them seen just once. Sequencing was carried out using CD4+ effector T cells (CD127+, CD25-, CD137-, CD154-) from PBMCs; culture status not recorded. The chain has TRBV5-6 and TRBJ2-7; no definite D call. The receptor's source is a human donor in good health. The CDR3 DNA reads TGTGCCAGCAGCTCCAATGGAGAGCAGTACGTC. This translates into CASSSNGEQYV.